Below, 3 T cell receptor beta chains from the same sample are listed, as sequenced in a study of blood T cell repertoires in COVID-19. Profiling relied on immunoSEQ multiplex PCR, and the TCRdb table lists in-frame clones only, not all of them. The sample carries 70,000 to 95,000 clones, about 78% recorded once. Input material: peripheral blood. Receptors were obtained from a man in his 60s with COVID-19, enrolled during active disease.

V gene TRBV27 combines with J gene TRBJ1-1; D is unclear. The CDR3 runs 15 residues. Per the germline V gene, CDR1 is MNHEY and CDR2 is SMNVEV (reference sequence). V was cut by 2 bases and J by 5 bases, with 15 bases left in between. CDR3 residues: CASSLRSQSGTEAFF. Written as DNA, the CDR3 is TGTGCCAGCAGTTTACGCTCCCAGTCCGGGACTGAAGCTTTCTTT.

The chain carries TRBV5-1 and TRBJ1-2; D is possibly TRBD1 (6 bases). Deletions cut 1 base from V and 6 bases from J, with 10 bases between. Germline V lookup: CDR1 SGHRS, CDR2 YFSETQ. The CDR3 has 13 amino acids. CDR3 nucleotide sequence: TGCGCCAGCAGCTTGAGAGAGGGGGATGGCTACACCTTC. Encoded protein: CASSLREGDGYTF.

This clone is a singleton in its sample. This rearrangement joins TRBV5-4 to TRBJ2-5, with TRBD1 matching 7 bases. This CDR3 has 15 amino acids. The germline V gene encodes CDR1 SGHNT and CDR2 YYREEE (reference sequence). Losses at the gene ends were 4 bases for V and 5 bases for J; bases not matched to a gene: 11. CDR3 amino acids: CASSVVEGGDETQYF. CDR3 bases: TGTGCCAGCAGCGTGGTGGAAGGGGGCGATGAGACCCAGTACTTC.